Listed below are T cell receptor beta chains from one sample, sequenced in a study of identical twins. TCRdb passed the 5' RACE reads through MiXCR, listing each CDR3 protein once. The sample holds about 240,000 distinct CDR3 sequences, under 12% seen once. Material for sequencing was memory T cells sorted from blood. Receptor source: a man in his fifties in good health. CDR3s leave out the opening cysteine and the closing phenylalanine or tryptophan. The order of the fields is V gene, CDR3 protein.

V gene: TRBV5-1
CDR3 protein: ASSSNPLTGRNEKLF

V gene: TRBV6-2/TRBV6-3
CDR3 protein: ASSYSIISGEATQY

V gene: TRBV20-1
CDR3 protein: SAREGNIQY

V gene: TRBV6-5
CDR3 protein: ASSYNTRSGALKY

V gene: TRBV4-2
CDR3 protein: ASSQDGQVKGSPLH

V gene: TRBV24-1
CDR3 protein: ATSARGSGNTIY

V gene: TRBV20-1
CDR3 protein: SASLPGLPNYEQY

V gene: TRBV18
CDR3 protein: ASAPPQGSKNIQY

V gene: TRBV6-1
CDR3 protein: ASSEQEPYEQY

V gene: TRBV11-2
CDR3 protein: ASSLAGTSGSLIQY

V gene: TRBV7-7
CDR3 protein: ASSPLTANYGYT

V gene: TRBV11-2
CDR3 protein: ASSRRNSRTYEQY

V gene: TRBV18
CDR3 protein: ASSPQGRGLLNTEAF

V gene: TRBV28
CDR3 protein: ASSSLGRRSNEQF

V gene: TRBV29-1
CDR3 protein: SVRGGVGYEQY

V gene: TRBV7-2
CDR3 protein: ASSFGLAGDEQF

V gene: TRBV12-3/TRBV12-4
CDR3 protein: ASSLEGSNQPQH

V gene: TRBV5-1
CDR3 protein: ASSRGTNEKLF

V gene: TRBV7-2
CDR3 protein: ASSLRQRGAQETQY

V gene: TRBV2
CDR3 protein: ASSEYGYSSYNEQF

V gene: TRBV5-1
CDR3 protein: ASPGENEAF

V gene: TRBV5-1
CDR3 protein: ASSLYGISGNTIY

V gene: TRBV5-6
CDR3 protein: ASSSQGNGQPQH

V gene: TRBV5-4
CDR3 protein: ASSLGGHRDYEQY

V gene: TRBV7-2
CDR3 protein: ASSSDRWSQPQH

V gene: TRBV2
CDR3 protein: ASSVQVNQPQH

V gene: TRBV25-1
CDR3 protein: ASSVNRGGADTQY

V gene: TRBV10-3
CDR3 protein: AISEGASNTEAF

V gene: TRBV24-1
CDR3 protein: ATSELGTSFQETQY

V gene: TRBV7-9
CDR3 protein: ASSLVAVNEKLF

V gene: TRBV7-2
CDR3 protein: ASSGGPGTPAKNIQY

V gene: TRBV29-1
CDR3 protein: SVEPQRGLSYNEQF

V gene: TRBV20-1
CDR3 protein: SARPPGLQATNEQF

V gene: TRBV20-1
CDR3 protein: SANQGTSTDTQY

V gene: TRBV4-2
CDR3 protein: ASSQRTGTYEQY

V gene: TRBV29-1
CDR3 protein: SVVRTRPRAEQY

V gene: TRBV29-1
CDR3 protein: SVFGPNEQF

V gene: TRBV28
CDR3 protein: ASEGNNEQF

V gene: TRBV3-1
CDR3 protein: ASSQDPGAVGEQF

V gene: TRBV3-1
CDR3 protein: ASSQTTSSYNEQF

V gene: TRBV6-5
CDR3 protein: ASSHQQGDNQPQH

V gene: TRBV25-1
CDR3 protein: ASSVSAGGPNTGELF

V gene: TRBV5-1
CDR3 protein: ASSLGLAGDSSTDTQY

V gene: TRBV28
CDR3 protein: ASSFNEEGGYT

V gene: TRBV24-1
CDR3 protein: ATSPDWGETQY

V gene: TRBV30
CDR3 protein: AWIGGTGGAAHYGYT

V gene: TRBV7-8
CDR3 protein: ASSPRRTQFTDTQY

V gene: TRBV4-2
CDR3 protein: ASSQDPGTVAEKLF